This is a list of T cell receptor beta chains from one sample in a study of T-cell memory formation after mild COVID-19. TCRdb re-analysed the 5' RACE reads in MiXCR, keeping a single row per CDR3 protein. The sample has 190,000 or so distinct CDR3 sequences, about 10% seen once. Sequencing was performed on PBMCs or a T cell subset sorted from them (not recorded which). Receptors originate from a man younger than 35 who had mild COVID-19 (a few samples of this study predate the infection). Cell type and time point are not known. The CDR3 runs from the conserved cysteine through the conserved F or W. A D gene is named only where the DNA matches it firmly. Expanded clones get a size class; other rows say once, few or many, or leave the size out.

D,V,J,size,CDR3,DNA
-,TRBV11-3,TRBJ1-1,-,CASSAGRLNTEAFF,TGTGCCAGCAGCGCGGGACGGCTGAACACTGAAGCTTTCTTT
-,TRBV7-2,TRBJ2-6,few,CASSLLGSGANVLTF,TGTGCCAGCAGCTTATTGGGCTCTGGGGCCAACGTCCTGACTTTC
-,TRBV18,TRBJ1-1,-,CASSPQDREAFF,TGTGCCAGCTCACCACAGGACCGTGAAGCTTTCTTT
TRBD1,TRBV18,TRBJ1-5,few,CASSPLGQGNQPQHF,TGTGCCAGCTCACCATTGGGACAGGGGAATCAGCCCCAGCATTTT
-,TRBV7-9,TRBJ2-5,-,CASSLSQGETQYF,TGTGCCAGCAGCTTAAGTCAGGGTGAGACCCAGTACTTC
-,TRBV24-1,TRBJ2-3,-,CATSDLSRADTQYF,TGTGCCACCAGTGATTTGAGTAGGGCAGATACGCAGTATTTT
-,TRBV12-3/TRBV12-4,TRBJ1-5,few,CASRGEGLQPQHF,TGTGCCAGCCGGGGGGAGGGCCTTCAGCCCCAGCATTTT
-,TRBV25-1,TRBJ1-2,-,CASSLEMDGYTF,TGTGCCAGCAGTCTCGAGATGGATGGCTACACCTTC
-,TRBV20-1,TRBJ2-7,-,CSLSGRAYEQYF,TGCAGTTTAAGCGGGCGGGCCTACGAGCAGTACTTC
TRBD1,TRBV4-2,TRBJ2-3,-,CASSQAFWAGGSTDTQYF,TGTGCCAGCAGCCAAGCTTTTTGGGCAGGGGGTAGCACAGATACGCAGTATTTT
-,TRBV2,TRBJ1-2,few,CASSPSHRTVGYTF,TGTGCCAGCAGTCCTTCTCACCGGACAGTTGGCTACACCTTC
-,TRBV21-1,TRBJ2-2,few,CASSRHRASGELFF,TGTGCCAGCAGCCGTCACAGGGCCTCCGGGGAGCTGTTTTTT
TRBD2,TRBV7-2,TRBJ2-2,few,CASSYNSGGAGELFF,TGTGCCAGCAGTTACAATAGCGGGGGGGCCGGGGAGCTGTTTTTT
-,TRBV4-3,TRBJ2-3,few,CASSLRGGGSTDTQYF,TGCGCCAGCAGCCTCCGAGGGGGAGGGAGCACAGATACGCAGTATTTT
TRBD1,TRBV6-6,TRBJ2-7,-,CASSYNGDSSYEQYF,TGTGCCAGCAGTTATAACGGGGACAGCTCCTACGAGCAGTACTTC
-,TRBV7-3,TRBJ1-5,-,CASSLTGQGDQPQHF,TGTGCCAGCAGCTTAACGGGGCAGGGCGATCAGCCCCAGCATTTT
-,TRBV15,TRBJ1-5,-,CATSRGLGNQPQHF,TGTGCCACCAGCAGGGGGTTGGGCAATCAGCCCCAGCATTTT
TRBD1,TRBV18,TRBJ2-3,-,CASSPMGQTFTDTQYF,TGTGCCAGCTCACCTATGGGACAGACCTTCACAGATACGCAGTATTTT
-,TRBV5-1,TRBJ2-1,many,CASSLDGGSYNEQFF,TGCGCCAGCAGCTTGGATGGGGGAAGCTACAATGAGCAGTTCTTC
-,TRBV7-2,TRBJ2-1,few,CASSLEEGGQFF,TGTGCCAGCAGCTTAGAGGAGGGAGGGCAGTTCTTC
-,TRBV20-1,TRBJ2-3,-,CSAGPPSGTQYF,TGCAGTGCTGGGCCTCCCTCGGGCACGCAGTATTTT
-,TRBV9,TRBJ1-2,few,CASSVGSGEIGYTF,TGTGCCAGCAGCGTAGGTTCAGGGGAAATAGGCTACACCTTC
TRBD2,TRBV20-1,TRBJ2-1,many,CSAARLAGARDAEQFF,TGCAGTGCGGCCCGACTAGCGGGGGCGAGAGACGCTGAGCAGTTCTTC
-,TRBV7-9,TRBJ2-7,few,CASSLAVHEQYF,TGTGCCAGCAGCTTAGCTGTCCACGAGCAGTACTTC
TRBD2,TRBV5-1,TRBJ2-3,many,CASSLAMAGGTDTQYF,TGCGCCAGCAGCTTGGCCATGGCGGGGGGCACAGATACGCAGTATTTT
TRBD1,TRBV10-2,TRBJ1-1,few,CASIPRDSGRRYTEAFF,TGCGCCAGCATACCCCGGGACAGCGGTCGGCGGTACACTGAAGCTTTCTTT
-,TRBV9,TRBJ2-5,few,CASSAGGGETQYF,TGTGCCAGCAGCGCCGGGGGAGGAGAGACCCAGTACTTC